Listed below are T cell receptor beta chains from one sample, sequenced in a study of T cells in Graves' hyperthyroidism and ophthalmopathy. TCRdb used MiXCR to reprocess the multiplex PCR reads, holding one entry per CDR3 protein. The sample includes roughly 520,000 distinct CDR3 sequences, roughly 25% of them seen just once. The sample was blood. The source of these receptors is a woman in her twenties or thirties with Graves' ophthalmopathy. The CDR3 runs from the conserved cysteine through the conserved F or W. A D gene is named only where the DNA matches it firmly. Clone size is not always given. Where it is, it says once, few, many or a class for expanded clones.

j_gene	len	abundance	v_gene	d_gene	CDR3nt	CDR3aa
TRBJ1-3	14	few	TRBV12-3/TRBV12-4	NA	TGTGCCAGCAGTTTTCTGGGGGTTGGAAACACCATATATTTT	CASSFLGVGNTIYF
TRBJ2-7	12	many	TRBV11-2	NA	TGTGCCAGCAGCTTAGGGGGCCGCGAGCAGTACTTC	CASSLGGREQYF
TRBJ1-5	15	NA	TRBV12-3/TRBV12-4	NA	TGTGCCAGCAGCCACGGGGGGAGCTTCAATCAGCCCCAGCATTTT	CASSHGGSFNQPQHF
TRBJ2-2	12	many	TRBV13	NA	TGTGCCAGCAGCGGCGGGGCCGGGGAGCTGTTTTTT	CASSGGAGELFF
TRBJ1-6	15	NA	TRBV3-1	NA	TGTGCCAGCAGCCAACCAGGGGTGAATAATTCACCCCTCCACTTT	CASSQPGVNNSPLHF
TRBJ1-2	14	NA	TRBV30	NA	TGTGCCTGGAGTCCCCCCCACAGGACGCATGGCTACACCTTC	CAWSPPHRTHGYTF
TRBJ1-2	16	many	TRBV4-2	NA	TGTGCCAGCAGCCAAGTTCAACGGCAGTCAGCTTATGGCTACACCTTC	CASSQVQRQSAYGYTF
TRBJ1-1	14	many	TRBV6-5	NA	TGTGCCAGCAGTTACTTTAGGGTGAACACTGAAGCTTTCTTT	CASSYFRVNTEAFF
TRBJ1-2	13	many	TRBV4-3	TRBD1	TGCGCCAGCAGCCAAGGACAGGGAGGTGGCTACACCTTC	CASSQGQGGGYTF
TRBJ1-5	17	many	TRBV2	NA	TGTGCCAGCAGTGAGGACAGCTGGTCGGGTTTAGGCCAGCCCCAGCATTTT	CASSEDSWSGLGQPQHF
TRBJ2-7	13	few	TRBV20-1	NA	TGCAGTGCTAGAGAATTTCCAGGAGGAGAGCAGTACTTC	CSAREFPGGEQYF
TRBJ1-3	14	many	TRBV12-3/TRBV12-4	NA	TGTGCCAGCAGCCAGACTGAATCTGGAAACACCATATATTTT	CASSQTESGNTIYF
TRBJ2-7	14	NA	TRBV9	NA	TGTGCCAGCAGCGTAGGGGACCGAACCTACGAGCAGTACTTC	CASSVGDRTYEQYF
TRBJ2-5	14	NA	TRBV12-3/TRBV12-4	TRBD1	TGTGCCAGCAGTTTAGGGGGACAGTTAGAGACCCAGTACTTC	CASSLGGQLETQYF
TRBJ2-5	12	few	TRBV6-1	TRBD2	TGTGCCAGCACCTCTAGCGGAGAGACCCAGTACTTC	CASTSSGETQYF
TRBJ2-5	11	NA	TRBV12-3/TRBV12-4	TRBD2	TGTGCCAGCAGGGGGGGGATGACCCAGTACTTC	CASRGGMTQYF
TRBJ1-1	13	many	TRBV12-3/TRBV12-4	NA	TGTGCCAGCAGTTTAGAGGGTCGGTCTGAAGCTTTCTTT	CASSLEGRSEAFF
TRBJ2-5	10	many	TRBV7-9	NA	TGTGCTGGAGGCCAAGAGACCCAGTACTTC	CAGGQETQYF
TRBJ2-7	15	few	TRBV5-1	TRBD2	TGCGCCAGCAGCTTGGGATGGACTAGCGGGTACGAGCAGTACTTC	CASSLGWTSGYEQYF
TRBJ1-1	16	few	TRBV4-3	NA	TGCGCCAGCAGCCAACGAGGGCGGATAATGAACACTGAAGCTTTCTTT	CASSQRGRIMNTEAFF
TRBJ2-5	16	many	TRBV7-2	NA	TGTGCCAGCAGCTTAGCGCCCACAGCGTACCAAGAGACCCAGTACTTC	CASSLAPTAYQETQYF
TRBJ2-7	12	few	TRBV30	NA	TGTGCCTGGAGTCCTACAGACTACGAGCAGTACTTC	CAWSPTDYEQYF
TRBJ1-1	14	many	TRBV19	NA	TGTGCCAGTAGTATAGACGGCAGGAACACTGAAGCTTTCTTT	CASSIDGRNTEAFF
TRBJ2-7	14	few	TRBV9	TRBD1	TGTGCCAGCAGCTCACCGGGACAGCCTAACGAGCAGTACTTC	CASSSPGQPNEQYF
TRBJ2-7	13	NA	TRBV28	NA	TGTGCCAGCAGTTTCGCAGGGAATTTCGAGCAGTACTTC	CASSFAGNFEQYF
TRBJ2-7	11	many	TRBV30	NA	TGTGCCTGGACCATTGGCTGGGAGCAGTACTTC	CAWTIGWEQYF
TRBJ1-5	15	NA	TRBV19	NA	TGTGCCAGTAGTATGGGTATCCCTAGCAATCAGCCCCAGCATTTT	CASSMGIPSNQPQHF
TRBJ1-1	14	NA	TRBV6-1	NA	TGTGCCAGCAGCAGGACCTGGGGGATACCTGAAGCTTTCTTT	CASSRTWGIPEAFF
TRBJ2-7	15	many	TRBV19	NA	TGTGCCAGTAGTGCCCTCTTAGGGGAGGTGGGCGAGCAGTACTTC	CASSALLGEVGEQYF
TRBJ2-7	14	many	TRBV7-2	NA	TGTGCCAGCAGCCCTGGCGACAGATACTACGAGCAGTACTTC	CASSPGDRYYEQYF
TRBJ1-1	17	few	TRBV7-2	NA	TGTGCCAGCAGATTATCGGAGGCGGAGGGTAGTGGCACTGAAGCTTTCTTT	CASRLSEAEGSGTEAFF
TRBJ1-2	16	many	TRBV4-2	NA	TGTGCCAGCAGCCAAGAACAGGGTTGGGCTAACTATGGCTACACCTTC	CASSQEQGWANYGYTF
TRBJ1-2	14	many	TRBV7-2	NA	TGTGCCAGCAGCCTATCGCAGAGAAGATATGGCTACACCTTC	CASSLSQRRYGYTF
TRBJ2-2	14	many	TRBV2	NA	TGTGCCAGCAGTAACAGGAGAGACACCGGGGAGCTGTTTTTT	CASSNRRDTGELFF
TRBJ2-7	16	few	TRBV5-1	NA	TGCGCCAGCAGCACATATCGGGGGCAACGAATCTACGAGCAGTACTTC	CASSTYRGQRIYEQYF
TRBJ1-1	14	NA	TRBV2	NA	TGTGCCAGCAGGAATCTAGGGCGCAACACTGAAGCTTTCTTT	CASRNLGRNTEAFF
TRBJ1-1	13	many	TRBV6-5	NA	TGTGCCAGCAGTCCGACCAGGGGAACTGAAGCTTTCTTT	CASSPTRGTEAFF
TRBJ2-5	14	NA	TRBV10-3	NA	TGTGCCATCAGTGAGCCGGGAATTAAAGAGACCCAGTACTTC	CAISEPGIKETQYF
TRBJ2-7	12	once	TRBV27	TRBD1	TGTGCCAGCAGTTTTCGACAGGGGAAACCGTACTTC	CASSFRQGKPYF
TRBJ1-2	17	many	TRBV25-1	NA	TGTGCCAGCAGTGAATATTCCGACGGTACTTCTAACTATGGCTACACCTTC	CASSEYSDGTSNYGYTF
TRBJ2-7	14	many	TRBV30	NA	TGTGCCTGGAGTGGGGAGGGACACACCTACGAGCAGTACTTC	CAWSGEGHTYEQYF
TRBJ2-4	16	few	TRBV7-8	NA	TGTGCCAGCAGCAAAAGACAGGGACTGATTGGGGACATTCAGTACTTC	CASSKRQGLIGDIQYF
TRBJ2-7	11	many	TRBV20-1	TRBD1	TGCAGTGCCTCACAGGGGCCCGAGCAGTACTTC	CSASQGPEQYF
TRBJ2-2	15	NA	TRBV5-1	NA	TGCGCCAGCGGCTTCCGGTCTCGAGGGACCGGGGAGCTGTTTTTT	CASGFRSRGTGELFF
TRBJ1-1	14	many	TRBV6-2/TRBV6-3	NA	TGTGCCAGCAGTTACTGGGGGCAGGGCACTGAAGCTTTCTTT	CASSYWGQGTEAFF
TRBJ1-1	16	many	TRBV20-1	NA	TGCAGTGCTAGAGGCCTACAGGAGGGGATTGGCACTGAAGCTTTCTTT	CSARGLQEGIGTEAFF
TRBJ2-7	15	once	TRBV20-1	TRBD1	TGCAGTGCCCTACCCAGGGACAGGGGCTCCTACGAGCAGTACTTC	CSALPRDRGSYEQYF
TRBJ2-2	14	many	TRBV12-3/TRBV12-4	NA	TGTGCCAGCAGTTTGGTGGAACAGGCCGGGGAGCTGTTTTTT	CASSLVEQAGELFF
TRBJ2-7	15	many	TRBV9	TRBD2	TGTGCCAGCAGCTCCGAGCGGGGGGGCCAGTACGAGCAGTACTTC	CASSSERGGQYEQYF
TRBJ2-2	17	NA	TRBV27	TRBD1	TGTGCCAGCAGTCCTCAGGGACAGGGGACAAACACCGGGGAGCTGTTTTTT	CASSPQGQGTNTGELFF